This TCR beta chain was observed in a study of vaccination effects on CD4 cells after COVID-19. In the study overall: Sequencing followed a ViraFEST assay step that expanded antigen-specific CD4+ T cells with viral peptide pools. Study findings and constraints: Common cold coronaviruses were cross-recognized by only 1 of 255 vaccine-induced clones in healthy vaccinees.

Looked up from germline, CDR1 is SGHNT and CDR2 is YYREEE (reference sequence). With V trimmed by 4 bases and J by 3 bases, 6 bases remained unmatched. The CDR3 extends over 15 amino acids. Note on this clone: Its antigen is as yet unknown.

The repertoire was sequenced with immunoSEQ multiplex PCR; TCRdb's copy has only in-frame clones and lacks some. The sample lists 50,000 or so clones; around 67% were seen once. Investigators separated out CD4+ T cells once more than nine days of culture had passed. Half the medium was replaced with IL-2 medium on days 3 and 7. Sequences were derived from CD4+ T cells from PBMCs cultured without peptide, sampled before COVID-19 vaccination. The chain uses TRBV5-4 and TRBJ1-1, with TRBD1 matching 10 bases. This clonotype was obtained from a human donor who received a COVID-19 vaccine. CDR3 residues: CASSTLTGGDTEAFF. The CDR3 coding sequence is TGTGCCAGCAGCACCTTGACAGGGGGCGACACTGAAGCTTTCTTT.